The clone carrying this TCR beta chain is medium-sized by share. What it binds is not known. Germline loops: CDR1 SGHRS, CDR2 YFSETQ. Trimming took off 0 bases at V and 8 bases at J, with 8 bases between the two ends. The CDR3 length is 12 residues. TCRdb keeps only in-frame clones here, not all; method: immunoSEQ multiplex PCR. Of thousands of clones in the sample, approximately 64% are singletons; the top ten hold 16%. The sample belongs to a study of CD4+ T cells in melanoma. General study results and limits: CD8+ T cell, macrophage and B cell function reportedly correlated with neoantigen-specific CD4+ T cells. Reportedly, melanoma neoantigen-specific CD4+ T cells showed varied differentiation states.

The rearrangement joins TRBV5-1 to TRBJ1-2; D is undetermined. The origin of this receptor is a human donor with melanoma. The sample comprised cells from a culture (not recorded whether cultured in vitro). This CDR3 reads CASSLGYEGYTF. The CDR3 DNA reads as TGCGCCAGCAGCTTGGGTTATGAGGGCTACACCTTC.